These 9 T cell receptor beta chains were all obtained from the same sample, sequenced in a study of T cells expressing NK-cell markers. TCRdb reworked the 5' RACE reads into one entry per CDR3 protein, no DNA. The table for this sample gives roughly 170,000 distinct CDR3 sequences. Sequenced sample: blood T cells: a sorted CD56 or NKG2C T cell subset, CD4+ or CD8+ T cells, or bulk PBMC T cells (not recorded which). The receptors here all came from a woman between 18 and 69 years old in good health.

V usage is TRBV5-5 and J usage is TRBJ2-4; TCRdb's D call of TRBD2 is untestable without DNA. Germline values: CDR1 SGHKS, CDR2 YYEKEE (reference sequence). There are 18 residues in the CDR3. CDR3 amino acids: CASSLTSGAPLAKNIQYF.

The rearrangement links TRBV29-1 to TRBJ1-5. Germline V lookup: CDR1 SQVTM, CDR2 ANQGSEA. This CDR3 spans 13 amino acids. CDR3 region: CSVGGARNQPQHF. The entire variable domain, with the rest obtained from reference TRBV29-1 and TRBJ1-5, is as follows: SAVISQKPSRDICQRGTSLTIQCQVDSQVTMMFWYRQQPGQSLTLIATANQGSEATYESGFVIDKFPISRPNLTFSTLTVSNMSPEDSSIYLCSVGGARNQPQHFGDGTRLSIL.

V gene TRBV5-4 combines with J gene TRBJ2-2; TCRdb picks TRBD2, but there is no DNA to check that call. Germline V gives CDR1 SGHNT, CDR2 YYREEE (reference sequence). The CDR3 consists of 15 residues. CDR3 sequence reads: CAFTSGGANTGELFF.

The rearrangement joins TRBV7-2 to TRBJ1-2; without DNA, the TCRdb call of TRBD1 cannot be checked. CDR3 length equals 15 residues. The germline gives CDR1 SGHTA, CDR2 FQGNSA. The CDR3 sequence: CASSPGGAQGYGYTF.

V is TRBV10-3 and J is TRBJ2-2; the D call from TCRdb, TRBD1, cannot be confirmed without DNA. Germline V gene data show CDR1 as ENHRY and CDR2 as SYGVKD. The CDR3 is 15 residues long. CDR3 protein: CAITSSIRGGGELFF.

This chain links TRBV5-1 with TRBJ2-5; no DNA is available, so the TRBD1 call from TCRdb remains unchecked. CDR3 length: 13 residues. Looked up from germline, CDR1 is SGHRS and CDR2 is YFSETQ. CDR3 amino acids: CASNPGGRETQYF.

The chain is built from TRBV5-1 and TRBJ2-5. The germline gives CDR1 SGHRS, CDR2 YFSETQ. This CDR3 comprises 16 residues. CDR3 in amino acids: CASSLRSQGNQETQYF.

The chain combines TRBV7-3 with TRBJ2-1; the D gene TCRdb calls, TRBD2, cannot be checked with no DNA. The CDR3 consists of 17 residues. In germline, CDR1 is SGHTA, CDR2 FQGTGA. The CDR3 sequence: CASSLNGAGGLSREQFF.

The chain links TRBV11-2 to TRBJ1-4. Germline CDR1 reads SGHAT; CDR2 reads FQNNGV. The CDR3 is made up of 13 amino acids. The CDR3 loop is CASSPRVNEKLFF.